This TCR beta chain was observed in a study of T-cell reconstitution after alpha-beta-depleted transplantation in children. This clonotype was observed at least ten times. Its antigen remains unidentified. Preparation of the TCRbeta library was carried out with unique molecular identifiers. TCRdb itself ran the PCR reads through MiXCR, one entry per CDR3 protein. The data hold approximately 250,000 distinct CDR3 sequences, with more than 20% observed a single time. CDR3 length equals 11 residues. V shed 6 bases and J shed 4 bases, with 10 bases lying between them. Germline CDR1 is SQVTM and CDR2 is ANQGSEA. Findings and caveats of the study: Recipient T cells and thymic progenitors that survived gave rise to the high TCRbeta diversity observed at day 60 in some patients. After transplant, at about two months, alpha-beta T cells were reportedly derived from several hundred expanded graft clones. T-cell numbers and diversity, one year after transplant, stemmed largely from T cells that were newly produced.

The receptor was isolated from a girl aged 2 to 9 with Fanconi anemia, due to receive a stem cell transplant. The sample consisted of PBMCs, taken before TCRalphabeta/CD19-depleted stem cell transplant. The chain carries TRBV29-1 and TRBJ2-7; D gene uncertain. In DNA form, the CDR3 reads TGCAGCGTGAATGATATTTACGAGCAGTACTTC. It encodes CSVNDIYEQYF.